What follows are 5 T cell receptor beta chains derived from one specimen sequenced in a study of cytomegalovirus exposure and HLA in healthy donors. The PCR ran on 60 Vbeta and 13 Jbeta primers. Measured with immunoSEQ multiplex PCR; TCRdb has only the in-frame clones, and not every one. This sample has fewer than 90,000 clones, with roughly three quarters found just once. Material for sequencing was PBMCs. The receptors stem from a male donor in good health and CMV-seronegative.

The J gene is TRBJ2-7, the V gene TRBV19; D perhaps matches TRBD2 (6 bases). The CDR3 contains 14 residues. In germline, CDR1 is LNHDA, CDR2 SQIVND (reference sequence). The V and J ends lost 10 bases and 3 bases respectively, with 19 bases between them. The CDR3 sequence is CATTSGGAFYEQYF. The CDR3 nucleotides are TGTGCCACGACATCTGGCGGGGCGTTCTACGAGCAGTACTTC.

This chain connects TRBV28 to TRBJ1-4, with 10 bases aligning to TRBD1. The trim removed 5 bases at V and 0 bases at J, leaving 12 bases unmatched. This CDR3 region has 19 residues. Germline loops: CDR1 MDHEN, CDR2 SYDVKM. CDR3 loop: CASSEPRGTGAATNEKLFF. In nucleotides, the CDR3 is TGTGCCAGCAGTGAACCCCGAGGGACAGGGGCCGCAACTAATGAAAAACTGTTTTTT.

The CDR3 DNA sequence: TGCGCCAGCAGAGGGGACAGGGGCCCTGATCAGCCCCAGCATTTT. Translating gives CASRGDRGPDQPQHF. The chain recombines TRBV10-1 with TRBJ1-5; 10 bases agree with TRBD1. The CDR3 extends over 15 amino acids. Germline assignment: CDR1 WNHNN and CDR2 SYGVQD (reference sequence). V shed 6 bases and J 5 bases; nucleotides not matched to a gene: 7.

CDR3 sequence reads: CASSYTGDGSQHF. CDR3 nucleotides: TGTGCCAGCAGCTACACAGGGGATGGGTCCCAGCATTTT. The chain combines TRBV7-2 with TRBJ1-5, with 7 positions matching TRBD1. V lost 4 bases to trimming and J lost 11 bases; unmatched junction nucleotides: 8. Germline V lookup: CDR1 SGHTA, CDR2 FQGNSA. The CDR3 is made up of 13 amino acids.

This CDR3 reads CASSLAVAVNADTQYF. Written as DNA, the CDR3 is TGTGCCAGCAGCTTAGCGGTCGCAGTAAACGCAGATACGCAGTATTTT. The chain uses TRBV7-6 and TRBJ2-3; D remains unclear. In germline, CDR1 is SGHVS, CDR2 FNYEAQ. Trimming pared 0 bases from V and 4 bases from J, leaving 14 bases between. This CDR3 is 16 amino acids long. The full variable domain, its missing parts supplied by reference TRBV7-6 and TRBJ2-3, is GAGVSQSPRYKVTKRGQDVALRCDPISGHVSLYWYRQALGQGPEFLTYFNYEAQQDKSGLPNDRFSAERPEGSISTLTIQRTEQRDSAMYRCASSLAVAVNADTQYFGPGTRLTVL.